One and the same sample provided the 19 T cell receptor beta chains below, sequenced in a study of vaccination and CD4 T cells after COVID-19. What these receptors recognize is not known. The assay that was used to sequence DNA from cultured CD4+ T cells was the Oncomine TCR Beta short-read assay. TCRdb recomputed calls from the PCR reads with MiXCR, one row per CDR3 protein. The sample records around 12,000 distinct CDR3 sequences, 60% to 80% being singletons. Specified treatment: approximately nine-day PBMC culture with coronavirus spike peptide pools or control peptides (ViraFEST assay). Here the sequenced sample was CD4+ T cells from blood, cultured in vitro, taken after SARS-CoV-2 vaccination. Source of these receptors: a human donor who received a COVID-19 vaccine.

This chain uses TRBV20-1 with TRBJ2-5, with TRBD2 matching 12 bases. Trimming removed 4 bases from V and 2 bases from J; junction bases left unmatched: 5. Per germline, CDR1 DFQATT and CDR2 SNEGSKA (reference sequence). The CDR3 is 15 amino acids. DNA for the CDR3: TGCAGTGCTAAGGTGCTAGCGGGGGGGCAAGAGACCCAGTACTTC. Translated: CSAKVLAGGQETQYF.

The chain recombines TRBV12-3 or TRBV12-4 with TRBJ2-7; D unclear. The assigned J gene may be wrong: the sequence end matches TRBJ2-5 better. The CDR3 totals 12 residues. CDR3 protein: CASSFAGETQYF. For the CDR3, the DNA is TGTGCCAGCAGTTTCGCTGGGGAGACCCAGTACTTC.

The V and J genes are TRBV12-3 or TRBV12-4 and TRBJ1-6; TRBD1 agrees at 7 bases. This CDR3 is 14 amino acids long. The J segment lost 6 bases and the V segment lost 5 bases, leaving 4 bases of the junction unmatched. CDR3 bases: TGTGCCAGCAGTCGGGACAGCCTTAATTCACCCCTCCACTTT. This sequence encodes CASSRDSLNSPLHF.

This clonotype occurred a few times. The chain carries TRBV6-2 or TRBV6-3 and TRBJ2-1; 7 bases align to TRBD2. The CDR3 has 15 amino acids. Germline values: CDR1 MNHEY, CDR2 SVGEGT. V gave up 6 bases and J gave up 8 bases; unmatched junction bases: 13. CDR3 residues: CASSSGTTFSDEQFF. CDR3 in DNA: TGTGCCAGCAGCTCCGGGACTACATTTTCGGATGAGCAGTTCTTC.

The gene calls are TRBV12-3 or TRBV12-4 and TRBJ1-1; D possibly corresponds to TRBD1 (6 bases). V was cut by 2 bases and J by 11 bases, with 18 bases left in between. This CDR3 has 14 amino acids. CDR3 loop: CASSLRGGQFDAFF. The DNA for the CDR3 is TGTGCCAGCAGTTTAAGGGGGGGGCAGTTTGACGCTTTCTTT.

The chain joins TRBV6-1 to TRBJ1-1; D gene uncertain. Germline-derived CDR1 and CDR2 are MNHNS and SASEGT. This CDR3 has 12 residues. V shed 1 base and J shed 7 bases, with 7 bases lying between them. CDR3 loop: CASSEVGNEAFF. Here the CDR3 DNA reads TGTGCCAGCAGTGAAGTCGGTAATGAAGCTTTCTTT.

The rearrangement uses TRBV30 and TRBJ1-5, with D perhaps matching TRBD1 (6 bases). Germline CDR1 and CDR2: GTSNPN and SVGIG (reference sequence). This CDR3 region has 13 residues. Trimming removed 4 bases from V and 4 bases from J, with 11 bases in between. In nucleotides, the CDR3 is TGTGCCTGGACCAGGGGTACGAATCAGCCCCAGCATTTT. It yields the protein CAWTRGTNQPQHF.

This clonotype turned up a few times. The chain has TRBV10-3 and TRBJ1-5, with TRBD1 matching over 10 bases. Germline V lookup: CDR1 ENHRY, CDR2 SYGVKD. CDR3 length equals 14 residues. The trim removed 6 bases at V and 4 bases at J, leaving 3 bases unmatched. In DNA form, the CDR3 reads TGTGCCATCAGGGGGGACAGGGGAAATCAGCCCCAGCATTTT. This codes for CAIRGDRGNQPQHF.

V and J are TRBV4-1 and TRBJ1-5; TRBD1 aligns across 8 bases. The CDR3 is 17 residues long. Trimming took 1 base from V and 0 from J; bases not matched to a gene: 5. Germline-derived CDR1 and CDR2 are MGHRA and YSYEKL. The CDR3 region has the DNA TGCGCCAGCAGCCAAGGCAGGGGGCCGCATAGCAATCAGCCCCAGCATTTT. Amino acid sequence: CASSQGRGPHSNQPQHF.

The rearrangement uses TRBV12-3 or TRBV12-4 and TRBJ1-2; TRBD1 aligns across 8 bases. CDR3 size: 17 residues. V lost 8 bases and J lost 6; bases outside the gene matches: 20. The chain's CDR3 is CASVAGGRLTGEDGYTF. The CDR3 region has the DNA TGTGCCAGCGTGGCCGGGGGCCGCCTGACAGGGGAGGATGGCTACACCTTC.

V gene TRBV12-3 or TRBV12-4 combines with J gene TRBJ1-2; D is perhaps TRBD1 (5 bases). This CDR3 has 13 amino acids. V was shortened by 6 bases and J by 6 bases, with 14 bases between the two germline ends. The CDR3 DNA reads as TGTGCCAGCAGCCCCGACAGAATCCATGGCTACACCTTC. This translates into CASSPDRIHGYTF.

The rearrangement links TRBV6-5 to TRBJ1-1; D is possibly TRBD1 (6 bases). CDR3 length: 11 residues. CDR1 is MNHEY and CDR2 is SVGAGI in the germline V gene. The V end lost 2 bases, the J end lost 10 bases, and 8 bases lay between the germline ends. CDR3 in amino acids: CASSYGQLAFF. The DNA of the CDR3 is TGTGCCAGCAGTTACGGACAGTTAGCTTTCTTT.

The sample holds one count of this clonotype. The chain recombines TRBV5-1 with TRBJ2-5; 9 bases are shared with TRBD2. This CDR3 comprises 17 residues. Germline V lookup: CDR1 SGHRS, CDR2 YFSETQ. Trimming removed 1 base from V and 4 bases from J; junction bases left unmatched: 11. CDR3 residues: CASSLMFPAGGRETQYF. DNA of the CDR3: TGCGCCAGCAGCTTGATGTTTCCAGCGGGGGGAAGAGAGACCCAGTACTTC.

The chain links TRBV5-6 to TRBJ2-7; unclear D gene. Germline V CDR1 and CDR2: SGHDT, YYEEEE. Trimming took off 4 bases at V and 3 bases at J, with 8 bases between the two ends. This CDR3 is built from 12 residues. The CDR3 DNA follows: TGTGCCAGCAGCAATCTGTACTACGAGCAGTACTTC. Its translation: CASSNLYYEQYF.

The V gene is TRBV21-1, the J gene TRBJ1-6; TRBD1, the table's D call, lacks a check against the DNA. TRBV21-1 is recorded as a pseudogene. The CDR3 is 21 residues long. DNA of the CDR3: TGTGCCAGCAGCAGACATCGTCTGGGACAGGGGGCGCAGACCTATAATTCACCCCTCCACTTT. Its protein product is CASSRHRLGQGAQTYNSPLHF.

This chain uses TRBV20-1 with TRBJ1-5, with a tentative D call TRBD1 (5 bases). Trimming shortened V by 6 bases and J by 4 bases, and 10 bases separated the two germline ends. The germline gives CDR1 DFQATT, CDR2 SNEGSKA (reference sequence). This CDR3 has 12 amino acids. The CDR3 region has the DNA TGCAGTGCCGGACGGACAAATCAGCCCCAGCATTTT. It codes for CSAGRTNQPQHF.

The DNA of the CDR3 is TGTGCCAGCAGTAAGGACAGCTTTAACACTGAAGCTTTCTTT. Translating gives CASSKDSFNTEAFF. The chain links TRBV6-1 to TRBJ1-1; D is perhaps TRBD1 (6 bases). Trimming pared 5 bases from V and 2 bases from J, leaving 12 bases between. Germline V gene lookup returns CDR1 MNHNS and CDR2 SASEGT. This CDR3 has 14 amino acids.

The chain couples TRBV19 to TRBJ2-1; D not certain. The CDR3 sequence is 15 residues long. From germline, CDR1 is LNHDA and CDR2 SQIVND (reference sequence). Trimming left V 3 bases short and J 7 bases short, with 16 bases between. The CDR3 protein is CASSIASGVSNEQFF. CDR3 nucleotide sequence: TGTGCCAGTAGTATCGCGTCGGGCGTATCTAATGAGCAGTTCTTC.

Here the CDR3 reads CASRLGQASSYNSPLHF. The CDR3 nucleotides read TGTGCCAGCAGATTAGGACAGGCGAGCTCCTATAATTCACCCCTCCACTTT. The chain joins TRBV2 to TRBJ1-6; 7 bases map to TRBD1. The CDR3 has 17 amino acids. Trimming at V came to 6 bases and at J to 0 bases, leaving 8 bases not matched to a gene. CDR1 SNHLY and CDR2 FYNNEI come from the germline V gene.